This T cell receptor beta chain was identified during a study of siplizumab effects on memory and regulatory T cells. General study results and limits: Just a small share of alloreactive clones was traced back to unstimulated subsets.

Germline values: CDR1 SGHNT, CDR2 YENEEA. J lost 7 bases, V lost 5 bases, and 7 bases had no gene match. The CDR3 length is 16 residues. The assay was immunoSEQ multiplex PCR, and TCRdb's table has in-frame clones only and misses some. Among some 120,000 clones listed, roughly 94% were seen once. Worth noting for this clone: Its specificity is not known.

Sequenced sample: non-Treg CD4+ T cells sorted from blood. This rearrangement joins TRBV11-3 to TRBJ2-1; 14 positions agree with TRBD2. The TCR sequence derives from a human donor in good health. In nucleotides, the CDR3 is TGTGCCAGCAGCACGACTAGCGGGAGGGCTCGTAATGAGCAGTTCTTC. Its protein is CASSTTSGRARNEQFF.